This T cell receptor beta chain derives from a study of CD8+ T cells in alopecia areata. Study-wide context: The drug, tofacitinib, lasted 6 to 18 months, followed by 6 months off drug.

Note on this clone: The antigen is unknown. Other nucleotide sequences in the sample specify the same CDR3.

Germline CDR1 SGHRS, CDR2 YFSETQ. V trimming: 0 bases; J trimming: 0 bases; junction bases outside the gene matches: 4. The CDR3 is 16 residues long. Treatment meaning: oral pan-JAK inhibitor, 5-10 mg twice daily. Study-wide results and limits: Within the top 100, expanded CD8+ clones significantly decreased with tofacitinib, as did scalp clonality. Alphabeta T cells residing in normal skin are also sequenced in scalp samples.

RNA extraction was followed by reverse transcription into cDNA, which acted as the sequencing template. This table comes from immunoSEQ multiplex PCR, and its TCRdb copy is limited to in-frame clones, with some not included. In the table there are around 270,000 clones, over 45% of which are singletons. The specimen comprised CD4+ T cells sorted from blood, sampled at week 24, from a patient treated with tofacitinib. The TCR was taken from a human donor with alopecia areata. The V gene is TRBV5-1, the J gene TRBJ1-1, with TRBD1 matching over 8 bases. The CDR3 DNA sequence: TGCGCCAGCAGCTTGGGGAGGACAGGGTTGAACACTGAAGCTTTCTTT. Encoded protein: CASSLGRTGLNTEAFF.